Here is one T cell receptor (beta chain) with its context. The data were produced by immunoSEQ multiplex PCR, yet TCRdb's version contains in-frame clones alone and is incomplete. The sample shows about 91,000 clones, about 90% of them seen only once. These data are taken from a study of technical replicates of blood from a handful of donors. This CDR3 has 16 residues. The V gene end was trimmed by 1 base and the J gene end by 6 bases; junction bases not matched to a gene: 6. CDR1 and CDR2 (germline): SGHVS, FNYEAQ. Specimen: T cells isolated from PBMCs. The chain couples TRBV7-6 to TRBJ1-6; TRBD1 agrees at 7 bases. The origin of this receptor is a human donor in good health. In DNA form, the CDR3 reads TGTGCCAGCAGCTTAGGGTCGGACAGGAGTAATTCACCCCTCCACTTT. The encoded protein is CASSLGSDRSNSPLHF. Together with reference TRBV7-6 and TRBJ1-6, the CDR3 gives the full variable domain: GAGVSQSPRYKVTKRGQDVALRCDPISGHVSLYWYRQALGQGPEFLTYFNYEAQQDKSGLPNDRFSAERPEGSISTLTIQRTEQRDSAMYRCASSLGSDRSNSPLHFGNGTRLTVT.